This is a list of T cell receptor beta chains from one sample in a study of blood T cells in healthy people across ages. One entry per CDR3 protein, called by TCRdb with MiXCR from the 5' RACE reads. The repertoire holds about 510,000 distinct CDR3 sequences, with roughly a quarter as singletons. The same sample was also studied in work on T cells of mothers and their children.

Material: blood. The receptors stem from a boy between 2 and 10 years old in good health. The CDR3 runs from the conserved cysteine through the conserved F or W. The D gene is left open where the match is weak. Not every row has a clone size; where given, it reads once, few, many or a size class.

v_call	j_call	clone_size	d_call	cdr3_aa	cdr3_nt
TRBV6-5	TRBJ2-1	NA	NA	CASSHEGTSYNEQFF	TGTGCCAGCAGTCATGAGGGGACCAGCTACAATGAGCAGTTCTTC
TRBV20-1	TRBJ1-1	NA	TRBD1	CSARDLYRGNEAFF	TGCAGTGCTAGAGACCTCTACAGGGGTAATGAAGCTTTCTTT
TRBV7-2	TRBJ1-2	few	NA	CASSFGPPANYGYTF	TGTGCCAGCAGCTTTGGTCCACCGGCTAACTATGGCTACACCTTC
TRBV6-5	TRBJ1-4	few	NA	CASSQQGRGEKLFF	TGTGCCAGCAGCCAACAGGGTCGCGGTGAAAAACTGTTTTTT
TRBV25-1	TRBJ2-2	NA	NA	CASSESPGELFF	TGTGCCAGCAGTGAATCGCCCGGGGAGCTGTTTTTT
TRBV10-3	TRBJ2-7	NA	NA	CAISEIRDAYEQYF	TGTGCCATCAGTGAGATCCGGGACGCCTACGAGCAGTACTTC
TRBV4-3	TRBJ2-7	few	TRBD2	CASSLGLAGPSYEQYF	TGCGCCAGCAGCCTGGGACTAGCGGGGCCGTCCTACGAGCAGTACTTC
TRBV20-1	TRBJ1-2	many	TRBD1	CSARGQGAHGYTF	TGCAGTGCTAGAGGACAGGGGGCGCACGGCTACACCTTC
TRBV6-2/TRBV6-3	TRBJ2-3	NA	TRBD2	CASSYPRPTSGYDTDTQYF	TGTGCCAGCAGTTACCCTCGACCCACTAGCGGATACGACACAGATACGCAGTATTTT
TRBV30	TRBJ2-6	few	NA	CAWSVGGTGANVLTF	TGTGCCTGGAGTGTTGGAGGGACTGGGGCCAACGTCCTGACTTTC
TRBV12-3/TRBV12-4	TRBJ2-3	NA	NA	CASSPGRGPTDTQYF	TGTGCCAGCAGTCCTGGGCGGGGGCCCACAGATACGCAGTATTTT
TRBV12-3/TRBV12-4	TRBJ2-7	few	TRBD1	CASTLAGTEYEQYF	TGTGCCAGCACTCTCGCCGGGACAGAGTACGAGCAGTACTTC
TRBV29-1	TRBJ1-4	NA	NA	CSVEQGNEKLFF	TGCAGCGTTGAACAGGGGAATGAAAAACTGTTTTTT
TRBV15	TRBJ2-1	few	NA	CATIGIGTSSNEQFF	TGTGCCACCATTGGTATCGGGACTTCCTCAAATGAGCAGTTCTTC
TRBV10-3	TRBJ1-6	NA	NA	CAISESGQSNSPLHF	TGTGCCATCAGTGAGTCCGGACAGTCTAATTCACCCCTCCACTTT
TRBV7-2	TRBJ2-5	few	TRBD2	CASSLGLAGEGETQYF	TGTGCCAGCAGCTTAGGGCTAGCGGGTGAGGGAGAGACCCAGTACTTC
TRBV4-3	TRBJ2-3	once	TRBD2	CASSPSGGLNTQYF	TGCGCCAGCAGCCCGAGCGGGGGGCTGAATACGCAGTATTTT
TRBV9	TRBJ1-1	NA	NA	CASSAYLGTEAFF	TGTGCCAGCAGCGCTTACCTGGGCACTGAAGCTTTCTTT
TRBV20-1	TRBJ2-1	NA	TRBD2	CSGGLAGGGTYNEQFF	TGCAGTGGGGGACTAGCGGGGGGCGGAACCTACAATGAGCAGTTCTTC
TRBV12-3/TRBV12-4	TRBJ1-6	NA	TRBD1	CASSLAGTGGSPLHF	TGTGCCAGCAGTTTGGCGGGAACAGGGGGGTCACCCCTCCACTTT
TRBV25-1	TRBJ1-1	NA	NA	CASCPYRDGTEAFF	TGTGCCAGCTGTCCGTACAGGGACGGGACTGAAGCTTTCTTT
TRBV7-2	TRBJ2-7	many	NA	CASSPGAYEQYF	TGTGCCAGCAGCCCGGGGGCTTACGAGCAGTACTTC
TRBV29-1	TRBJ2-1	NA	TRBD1	CSVGTGYSEQFF	TGCAGCGTTGGGACAGGGTACAGTGAGCAGTTCTTC
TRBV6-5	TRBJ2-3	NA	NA	CASSYGYRADTQYF	TGTGCCAGCAGTTACGGGTACAGGGCGGATACGCAGTATTTT
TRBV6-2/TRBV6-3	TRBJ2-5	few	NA	CASSYRRGVYQETQYF	TGTGCCAGCAGTTACAGGCGGGGAGTTTACCAAGAGACCCAGTACTTC
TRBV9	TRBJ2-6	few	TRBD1	CASSVRDRVFAGANVLTF	TGTGCCAGCAGCGTCCGGGACAGGGTATTTGCTGGGGCCAACGTCCTGACTTTC
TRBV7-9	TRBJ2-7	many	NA	CASSLTAYEQYF	TGTGCCAGCAGCTTAACAGCATACGAGCAGTACTTC
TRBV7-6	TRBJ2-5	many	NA	CASSLGGTRQETQYF	TGTGCCAGCAGCTTAGGCGGGACACGGCAAGAGACCCAGTACTTC
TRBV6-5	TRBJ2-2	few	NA	CASSYSQGLSNTGELFF	TGTGCCAGCAGTTACTCCCAGGGCCTCTCGAACACCGGGGAGCTGTTTTTT
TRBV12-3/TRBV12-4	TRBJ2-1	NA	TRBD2	CATDKEAGGLDNEQFF	TGTGCCACCGACAAGGAAGCGGGAGGGCTGGACAATGAGCAGTTCTTC
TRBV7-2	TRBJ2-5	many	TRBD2	CASSQKGGPETQYF	TGTGCCAGCAGCCAAAAGGGAGGGCCGGAGACCCAGTACTTC
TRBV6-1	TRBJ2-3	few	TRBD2	CASRATSGASTDTQYF	TGTGCCAGCAGGGCGACTAGCGGGGCTAGCACAGATACGCAGTATTTT
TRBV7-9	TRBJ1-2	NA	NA	CASSSEVEGNYGYTF	TGTGCCAGCAGCTCCGAGGTGGAAGGTAACTATGGCTACACCTTC
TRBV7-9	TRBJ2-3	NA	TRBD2	CASSLSAGDLGIDTQYF	TGTGCCAGCAGCTTATCCGCGGGGGACCTAGGGATAGATACGCAGTATTTT
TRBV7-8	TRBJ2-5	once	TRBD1	CASSLGDSKETQYF	TGTGCCAGCAGCTTAGGGGACAGCAAAGAGACCCAGTACTTC
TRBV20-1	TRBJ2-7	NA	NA	CSATLGGRLYEQYF	TGCAGTGCTACTCTCGGAGGCAGGCTCTACGAGCAGTACTTC
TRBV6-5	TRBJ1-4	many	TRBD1	CASRPRGRNEKLFF	TGTGCCAGCAGACCCAGGGGGCGAAATGAAAAACTGTTTTTT
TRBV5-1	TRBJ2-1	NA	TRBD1	CASSLADRDTGEQFF	TGCGCCAGCAGCTTGGCCGACAGGGACACAGGAGAGCAGTTCTTC
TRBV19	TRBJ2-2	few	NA	CASNTGTPPGELFF	TGTGCCAGTAATACCGGGACTCCCCCCGGGGAGCTGTTTTTT
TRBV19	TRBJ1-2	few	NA	CASSAGKGGYTF	TGTGCCAGTAGTGCCGGGAAAGGAGGCTACACCTTC
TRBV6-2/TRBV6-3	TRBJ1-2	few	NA	CASSYSTESNYGYTF	TGTGCCAGCAGTTACTCGACGGAGTCTAACTATGGCTACACCTTC
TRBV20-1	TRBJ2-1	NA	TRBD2	CSAGRTSAYNEQFF	TGCAGTGCTGGTAGGACTAGCGCCTACAATGAGCAGTTCTTC
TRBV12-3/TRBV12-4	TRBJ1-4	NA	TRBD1	CASSPRDRDRYREKLFF	TGTGCCAGCAGTCCCCGGGACAGGGATAGATACCGTGAAAAACTGTTTTTT
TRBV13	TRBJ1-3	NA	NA	CASSFLDGSISGNTIYF	TGTGCCAGCAGCTTTCTGGACGGATCCATCTCTGGAAACACCATATATTTT
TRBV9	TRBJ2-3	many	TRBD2	CASSVGTSGRAQYF	TGTGCCAGCAGCGTAGGAACTAGCGGGAGAGCGCAGTATTTT
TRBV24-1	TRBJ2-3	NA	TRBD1	CATSDLRDSSTDTQYF	TGTGCCACCAGTGATTTACGGGACAGTAGCACAGATACGCAGTATTTT
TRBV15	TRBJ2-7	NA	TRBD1	CATSPQGAWYEQYF	TGTGCCACCTCCCCGCAGGGGGCTTGGTACGAGCAGTACTTC
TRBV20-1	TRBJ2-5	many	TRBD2	CSASSGKETQYF	TGCAGTGCTAGTAGCGGGAAGGAGACCCAGTACTTC
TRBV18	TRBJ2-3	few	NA	CASSPRGRVRGADTQYF	TGTGCCAGCTCACCACGGGGGCGGGTCCGAGGAGCAGATACGCAGTATTTT
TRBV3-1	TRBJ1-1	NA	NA	CASSQGLRLMNTEAFF	TGTGCCAGCAGCCAAGGTCTCAGGTTAATGAACACTGAAGCTTTCTTT
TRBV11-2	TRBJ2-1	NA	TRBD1	CASSSGTGGPYNEQFF	TGTGCCAGCAGCTCCGGGACAGGGGGCCCCTACAATGAGCAGTTCTTC
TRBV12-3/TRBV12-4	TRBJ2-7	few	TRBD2	CASGPPGLAFYEQYF	TGTGCCAGCGGCCCCCCGGGACTAGCGTTCTACGAGCAGTACTTC
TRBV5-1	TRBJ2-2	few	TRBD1	CASSIGTGEGELFF	TGCGCCAGCAGCATCGGGACAGGGGAAGGGGAGCTGTTTTTT
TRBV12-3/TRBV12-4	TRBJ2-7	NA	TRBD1	CASSQTGKGDEQYF	TGTGCCAGCAGTCAGACAGGGAAAGGAGACGAGCAGTACTTC
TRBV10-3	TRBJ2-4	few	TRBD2	CAMSAGGKNIQYF	TGTGCCATGAGTGCGGGGGGCAAAAACATTCAGTACTTC